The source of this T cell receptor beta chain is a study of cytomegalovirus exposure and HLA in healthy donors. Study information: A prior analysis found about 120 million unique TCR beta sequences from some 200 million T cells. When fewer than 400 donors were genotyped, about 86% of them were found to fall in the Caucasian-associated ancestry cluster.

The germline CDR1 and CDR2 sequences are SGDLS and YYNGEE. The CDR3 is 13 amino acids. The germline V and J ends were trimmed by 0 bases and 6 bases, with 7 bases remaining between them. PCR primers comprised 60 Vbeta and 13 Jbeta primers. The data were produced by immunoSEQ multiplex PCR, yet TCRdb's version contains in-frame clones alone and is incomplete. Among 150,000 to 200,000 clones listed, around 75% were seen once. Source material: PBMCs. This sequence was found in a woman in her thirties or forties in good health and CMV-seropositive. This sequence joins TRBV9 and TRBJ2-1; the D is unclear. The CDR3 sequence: CASSVDSPNEQFF. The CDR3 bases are TGTGCCAGCAGCGTAGACAGCCCCAATGAGCAGTTCTTC. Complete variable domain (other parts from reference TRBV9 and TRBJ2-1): DSGVTQTPKHLITATGQRVTLRCSPRSGDLSVYWYQQSLDQGLQFLIQYYNGEERAKGNILERFSAQQFPDLHSELNLSSLELGDSALYFCASSVDSPNEQFFGPGTRLTVL.